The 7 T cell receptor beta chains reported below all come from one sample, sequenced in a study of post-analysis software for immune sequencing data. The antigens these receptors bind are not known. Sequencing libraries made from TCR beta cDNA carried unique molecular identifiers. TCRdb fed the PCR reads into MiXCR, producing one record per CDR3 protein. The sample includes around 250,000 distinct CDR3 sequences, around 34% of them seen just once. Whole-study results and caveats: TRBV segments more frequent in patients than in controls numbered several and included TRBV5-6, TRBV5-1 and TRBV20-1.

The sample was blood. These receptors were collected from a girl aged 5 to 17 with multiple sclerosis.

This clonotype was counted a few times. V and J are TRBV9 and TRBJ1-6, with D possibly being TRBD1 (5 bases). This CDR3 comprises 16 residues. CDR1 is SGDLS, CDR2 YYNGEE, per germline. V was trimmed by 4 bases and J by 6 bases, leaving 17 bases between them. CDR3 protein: CASSTWYGGSNSPLHF. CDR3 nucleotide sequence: TGTGCCAGCAGCACCTGGTACGGGGGAAGTAATTCACCCCTCCACTTT.

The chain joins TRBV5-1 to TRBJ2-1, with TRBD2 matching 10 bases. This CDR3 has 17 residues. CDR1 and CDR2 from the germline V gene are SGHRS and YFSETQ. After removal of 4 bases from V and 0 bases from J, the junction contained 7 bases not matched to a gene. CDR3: CASSHGLAASSYNEQFF. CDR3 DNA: TGCGCCAGCAGCCACGGACTAGCGGCGAGCTCCTACAATGAGCAGTTCTTC.

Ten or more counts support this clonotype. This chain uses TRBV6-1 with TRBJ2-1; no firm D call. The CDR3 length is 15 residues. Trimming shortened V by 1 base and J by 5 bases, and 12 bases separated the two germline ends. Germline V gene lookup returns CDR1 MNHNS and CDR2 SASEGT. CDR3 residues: CASSEVGGSDNEQFF. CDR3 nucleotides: TGTGCCAGCAGTGAAGTAGGCGGCTCGGACAATGAGCAGTTCTTC.

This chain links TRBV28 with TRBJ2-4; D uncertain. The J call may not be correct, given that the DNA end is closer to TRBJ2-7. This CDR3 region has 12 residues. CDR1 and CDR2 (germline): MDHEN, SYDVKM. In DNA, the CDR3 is TGTGCCAGCAGTCTGTCCACAGACGAGCAGTACTTC. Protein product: CASSLSTDEQYF.

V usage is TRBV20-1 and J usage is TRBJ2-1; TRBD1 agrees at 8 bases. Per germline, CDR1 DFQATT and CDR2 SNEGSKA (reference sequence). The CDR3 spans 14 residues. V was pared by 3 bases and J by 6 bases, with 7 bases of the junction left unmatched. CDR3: CSASSAGGLNEQFF. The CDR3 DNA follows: TGCAGTGCTAGCTCCGCAGGGGGCCTCAATGAGCAGTTCTTC.

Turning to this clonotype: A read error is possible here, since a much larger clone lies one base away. CDR3 residues: CAISGTSGAYNEQYF. CDR3 nucleotide sequence: TGTGCCATCAGCGGTACTAGCGGGGCCTACAATGAGCAGTACTTC. The gene calls are TRBV10-3 and TRBJ2-1; 10 nucleotides agree with TRBD2. Gene TRBJ2-7 matches the end of the DNA better, so the J call may be wrong. Germline values: CDR1 ENHRY, CDR2 SYGVKD. The CDR3 totals 15 residues.

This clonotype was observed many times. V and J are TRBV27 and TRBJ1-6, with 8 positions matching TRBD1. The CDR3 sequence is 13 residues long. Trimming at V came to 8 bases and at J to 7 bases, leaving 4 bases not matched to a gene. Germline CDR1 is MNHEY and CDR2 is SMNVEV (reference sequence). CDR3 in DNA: TGTGCCAGCTTGGGACAGGCAAATTCACCCCTCCACTTT. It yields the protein CASLGQANSPLHF.